A selection of T cell receptor beta chains follows, all from one sample in a study of cytomegalovirus exposure and HLA in healthy donors. Libraries were prepared by immunoSEQ multiplex PCR; TCRdb keeps only in-frame clonotypes and omits some of them. The sample comprises over 150,000 clones, 82% of which are singletons, and 1.5% rests with the top ten. The sequenced material came from PBMCs. The receptor set was obtained from a girl between 5 and 17 years old in good health and CMV-seropositive. CDR3s include the opening cysteine and the closing phenylalanine or tryptophan. Fields, in order: clone size, V gene, D gene, J gene, CDR3 DNA, CDR3 protein. A D gene is named only where the DNA matches it firmly. Not every row has a clone size; where given, it reads once, few, many or a size class.

-,TRBV30,TRBD1,TRBJ2-7,TGTGCCTGGAATCCGGGACAGTTCTACGAGCAGTACTTC,CAWNPGQFYEQYF
once,TRBV2,-,TRBJ2-2,TGTGCCAGCACAATGACTAGGGGCGGGGAGCTGTTTTTT,CASTMTRGGELFF
-,TRBV5-1,TRBD1,TRBJ2-7,TGCGCCAGCAGCGACAGGGTCTCCTACGAGCAGTACTTC,CASSDRVSYEQYF
-,TRBV6-4,TRBD1,TRBJ2-2,TGTGCCAGCAGTCCGGGACAGGCGAACACCGGGGAGCTGTTTTTT,CASSPGQANTGELFF
-,TRBV6-5,-,TRBJ1-1,TGTGCCAGCAGTTTCGCGACAGTGAACACTGAAGCTTTCTTT,CASSFATVNTEAFF
once,TRBV7-9,-,TRBJ2-5,TGTGCCAGCAGCTTAGGTTGGGAGATCGGAGAGACCCAGTACTTC,CASSLGWEIGETQYF
-,TRBV29-1,-,TRBJ2-7,TGCAGCGTTGAAGACTTGATAGTGGGGAGCTCCTACGAGCAGTACTTC,CSVEDLIVGSSYEQYF
-,TRBV2,TRBD1,TRBJ1-5,TGTGCCAGCAGTTTACAGGGGGCGAGCAATCAGCCCCAGCATTTT,CASSLQGASNQPQHF
-,TRBV7-9,TRBD1,TRBJ2-6,TGTGCCAGCAGCTTCGAGGGACAGAGCTCTAGGGCCAACGTCCTGACTTTC,CASSFEGQSSRANVLTF
-,TRBV7-9,-,TRBJ2-4,TGTGCCAGCAGCTTAGGTCAGGGTGGCATTCAGTACTTC,CASSLGQGGIQYF
few,TRBV7-2,TRBD2,TRBJ2-5,TGTGCCAGCAGCTCTACAAGCGGGGGGTATCAAGAGACCCAGTACTTC,CASSSTSGGYQETQYF
-,TRBV2,-,TRBJ2-5,TGTGCCAGCGCCCTCCGGGGGGCAGAGACCCAGTACTTC,CASALRGAETQYF
-,TRBV7-3,TRBD1,TRBJ2-3,TGTGCCAGCAGCCATGGACAGGGCGAAATAGCTGATACGCAGTATTTT,CASSHGQGEIADTQYF
once,TRBV4-1,TRBD2,TRBJ2-1,TGCGCCAGCACCCTCGGGGGACTAGCGGGAACCGAGCAGTTCTTC,CASTLGGLAGTEQFF
-,TRBV7-9,TRBD2,TRBJ2-3,TGTGCCAGCAGCCCCACACTAGCGGGAGGGCCAGATACGCAGTATTTT,CASSPTLAGGPDTQYF
-,TRBV10-3,-,TRBJ2-5,TGTGCCACCGCCGCCCAGGAACAAGAGACCCAGTACTTC,CATAAQEQETQYF
-,TRBV23-1,TRBD1,TRBJ1-2,TGCGCCAGCAGTCTGTTGGTAAAGGGGGCGAACTATGGCTACACCTTC,CASSLLVKGANYGYTF
-,TRBV28,-,TRBJ2-6,TGTGCCAGCAGCCCGGGACTTGCCTCTGGGGTCCTGACTTTC,CASSPGLASGVLTF
-,TRBV7-2,-,TRBJ2-6,TGTGCCAGCAGCCTTCTCCCGCCAGGGCTTGGGGCCAACGTCCTGACTTTC,CASSLLPPGLGANVLTF
-,TRBV5-1,-,TRBJ1-4,TGCGCCAGCAGCTTGTATGGGCAGACTAATGAAAAACTGTTTTTT,CASSLYGQTNEKLFF
-,TRBV6-1,-,TRBJ1-5,TGTGCCAGCACCCTGTACTCCTTTAGCAATCAGCCCCAGCATTTT,CASTLYSFSNQPQHF
-,TRBV6-7,TRBD1,TRBJ1-1,TGTGCCAGCAGTTACTCGGGACAGGGGACTGAAGCTTTCTTT,CASSYSGQGTEAFF
-,TRBV9,TRBD2,TRBJ2-3,TGTGCCAGCAGCACCCAGCGGGAGGGCCTTGCAGATACGCAGTATTTT,CASSTQREGLADTQYF
-,TRBV7-2,-,TRBJ1-2,TGTGCCAGCAGTTCAATAAACCAGGGTTATGGCTACACCTTC,CASSSINQGYGYTF
-,TRBV6-1,-,TRBJ2-1,TGTGCCAGCACTCGGAGCTCCTACAATGAGCAGTTCTTC,CASTRSSYNEQFF
-,TRBV4-1,TRBD2,TRBJ2-3,TGCGCCAGCAGCCAACTCGGACTAGCGGTCACAGATACGCAGTATTTT,CASSQLGLAVTDTQYF
-,TRBV18,TRBD2,TRBJ2-1,TGTGCCAGCTCACAGGGAGCGGGAGGCCCCTACAATGAGCAGTTCTTC,CASSQGAGGPYNEQFF
-,TRBV30,TRBD1,TRBJ1-1,TGTGCCTGGAGTCCCGACCGACAGGGTACTGAAGCTTTCTTT,CAWSPDRQGTEAFF
-,TRBV19,TRBD1,TRBJ2-3,TGTGCCAGTAGTACCGGTTCGGGGACAGGGGGCACAGATACGCAGTATTTT,CASSTGSGTGGTDTQYF
-,TRBV5-1,TRBD2,TRBJ2-1,TGCGCCAGCAGCCGGGGGACTAGCGGGGGGCCGCCCATGAATGAGCAGTTCTTC,CASSRGTSGGPPMNEQFF
-,TRBV2,-,TRBJ1-5,TGTGCCAGCAGTGAAGGGACAGCTCAGCCCCAGCATTTT,CASSEGTAQPQHF
-,TRBV27,-,TRBJ2-4,TGTGCCAGCAGTTCTAGGGGTGACAAAAACATTCAGTACTTC,CASSSRGDKNIQYF
-,TRBV4-3,-,TRBJ1-5,TGCGCCAGCAGCCCCCGACTCAATCAGCCCCAGCATTTT,CASSPRLNQPQHF
-,TRBV5-4,-,TRBJ2-5,TGTGCCAGCAGCTTGCTTTTCGACTCGCAAGAGACCCAGTACTTC,CASSLLFDSQETQYF
-,TRBV4-2,TRBD2,TRBJ2-3,TGTGCCAGCAGCCGTTCGCGCGGGGGATCCACAGATACGCAGTATTTT,CASSRSRGGSTDTQYF
-,TRBV18,-,TRBJ1-2,TGTGCCAGCTCACCACTGGAGGGGAGCCTTAACTATGGCTACACCTTC,CASSPLEGSLNYGYTF